Listed here are 9 T cell receptor beta chains from one sample, sequenced in a study of blood T cell repertoires in COVID-19. Profiling relied on immunoSEQ multiplex PCR, and the TCRdb table lists in-frame clones only, not all of them. The sample lists roughly 100,000 clones, 75% to 90% occurring once. What was sequenced was peripheral blood. These receptors were taken from a human donor in a cohort sampled during active COVID-19.

The rearrangement links TRBV5-5 to TRBJ1-2; tentatively, D is TRBD1 (5 bases). The CDR3 length is 15 residues. Looked up from germline, CDR1 is SGHKS and CDR2 is YYEKEE (reference sequence). V shed 3 bases and J shed 2 bases, with 14 bases lying between them. The CDR3 DNA reads TGTGCCAGCAGCTGGGCGACAGCCAACAACTATGGCTACACCTTC. Amino acids: CASSWATANNYGYTF.

The chain has TRBV5-6 and TRBJ2-3; 10 bases fit TRBD2. This CDR3 region has 16 residues. J gave up 4 bases and V 1 base, and 6 bases lay outside the gene matches. Germline values: CDR1 SGHDT, CDR2 YYEEEE. The CDR3 region has the DNA TGTGCCAGCAGCTTGCGTAGCGGGGGGTTTGCAGATACGCAGTATTTT. Encoded protein: CASSLRSGGFADTQYF.

The V call is TRBV2, the J call TRBJ1-1; D remains unclear. Trimming pared 0 bases from V and 1 base from J, leaving 12 bases between. This CDR3 has 16 residues. CDR1 SNHLY and CDR2 FYNNEI come from the germline V gene. This CDR3 reads CASSEALGPKNTEAFF. The CDR3 DNA reads TGTGCCAGCAGTGAAGCGCTTGGGCCGAAGAACACTGAAGCTTTCTTT.

This chain uses TRBV29-1 with TRBJ2-3; TRBD2 might be the D (6 bases). From germline, CDR1 is SQVTM and CDR2 ANQGSEA. This CDR3 contains 14 residues. Trimming left V 5 bases short and J 3 bases short, with 15 bases between. The DNA for the CDR3 is TGCAGCGTTCGGGACTCCGGAGGAACAGATACGCAGTATTTT. Translated: CSVRDSGGTDTQYF.

The gene calls are TRBV19 and TRBJ2-1, with a tentative D call TRBD1 (6 bases). V was cut by 0 bases and J by 0 bases, with 9 bases left in between. The CDR3 spans 16 residues. Germline loops: CDR1 LNHDA, CDR2 SQIVND (reference sequence). The CDR3 nucleotides are TGTGCCAGTAGTATAGATGGACAGAGCTCCTACAATGAGCAGTTCTTC. As protein: CASSIDGQSSYNEQFF.

The chain joins TRBV30 to TRBJ1-2, with unresolved D. The CDR3 length is 14 residues. In germline, CDR1 is GTSNPN, CDR2 SVGIG (reference sequence). V lost 2 bases, J lost 7 bases, and 17 bases lay in between. As DNA, the CDR3 is TGTGCCTGGAGTACTATACCCAACCGGCCTGGCTACACCTTC. It codes for CAWSTIPNRPGYTF.

CDR3 residues: CASSPRTGLNEKLFF. The CDR3, as DNA: TGTGCCAGCAGCCCAAGGACAGGGTTGAATGAAAAACTGTTTTTT. This chain uses TRBV5-4 with TRBJ1-4; 8 positions match TRBD1. The CDR3 totals 15 residues. V gave up 4 bases and J gave up 5 bases; unmatched junction bases: 7. Per the germline V gene, CDR1 is SGHNT and CDR2 is YYREEE (reference sequence).

CDR3 nucleotides: TGTGCCTGTAGAGGTGGCACTGAAGCTTTCTTT. It specifies CACRGGTEAFF. This rearrangement joins TRBV3-1 (or the pseudogene TRBV3-2) to TRBJ1-1; D is unclear. Germline CDR1 is LGHDT and CDR2 is YNNKEL (reference sequence). The CDR3 covers 11 residues. Trimming removed 11 bases at V and 4 bases at J, with 11 bases between.

The V and J genes are TRBV2 and TRBJ2-2, with 8 bases aligning to TRBD1. V gave up 4 bases and J gave up 7 bases; unmatched junction bases: 5. The CDR3 is 14 amino acids. The germline V gene encodes CDR1 SNHLY and CDR2 FYNNEI. The CDR3 loop is CASSGQGRGGELFF. CDR3 bases: TGTGCCAGCAGTGGACAGGGGAGAGGCGGGGAGCTGTTTTTT. Full variable domain (missing parts from reference TRBV2 and TRBJ2-2): EPEVTQTPSHQVTQMGQEVILRCVPISNHLYFYWYRQILGQKVEFLVSFYNNEISEKSEIFDDQFSVERPDGSNFTLKIRSTKLEDSAMYFCASSGQGRGGELFFGEGSRLTVL.